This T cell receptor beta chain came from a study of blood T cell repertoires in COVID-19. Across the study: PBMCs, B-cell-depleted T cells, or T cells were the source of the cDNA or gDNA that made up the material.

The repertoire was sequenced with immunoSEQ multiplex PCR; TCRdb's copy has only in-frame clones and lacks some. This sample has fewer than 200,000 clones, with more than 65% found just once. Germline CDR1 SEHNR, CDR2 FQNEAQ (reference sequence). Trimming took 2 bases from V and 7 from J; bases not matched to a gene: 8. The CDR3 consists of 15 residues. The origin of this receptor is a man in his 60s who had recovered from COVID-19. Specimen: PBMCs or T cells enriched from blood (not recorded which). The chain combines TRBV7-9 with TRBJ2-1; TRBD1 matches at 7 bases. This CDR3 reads CASSLSPGQNNEQFF. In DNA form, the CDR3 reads TGTGCCAGCAGCTTATCCCCGGGACAGAATAATGAGCAGTTCTTC. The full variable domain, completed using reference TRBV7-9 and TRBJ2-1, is DTGVSQNPRHKITKRGQNVTFRCDPISEHNRLYWYRQTLGQGPEFLTYFQNEAQLEKSRLLSDRFSAERPKGSFSTLEIQRTEQGDSAMYLCASSLSPGQNNEQFFGPGTRLTVL.